Presented here are 32 T cell receptor beta chains from one specimen sequenced in a study of T cells after yellow fever vaccination. MiXCR, applied by TCRdb to the 5' RACE reads, yields one record per CDR3 protein. Of 250,000 or so distinct CDR3 sequences listed, about 7.1% are singletons. This material consisted of CD4+ T cells sorted from PBMCs, taken 15 days after the yellow fever booster vaccination. These receptors were obtained from a man between 25 and 39 years old who received the YFV17D yellow fever vaccine.

This clonotype has ten or more counts. This sequence joins TRBV20-1 and TRBJ2-1, with TRBD2 identical over 7 bases. Losses at the gene ends were 7 bases for V and 5 bases for J; bases not matched to a gene: 11. This CDR3 spans 14 amino acids. CDR1 DFQATT and CDR2 SNEGSKA come from the germline V gene (reference sequence). The CDR3 DNA reads as TGCAGTGTTAGGCGGGAGCTGGGAAACAATGAGCAGTTCTTC. Its protein is CSVRRELGNNEQFF.

This clonotype was seen more than once but under ten times. The chain links TRBV20-1 to TRBJ1-4, with 8 bases that match TRBD1. From germline, CDR1 is DFQATT and CDR2 SNEGSKA (reference sequence). V lost 5 bases, J lost 4 bases, and 6 bases stayed unmatched. This CDR3 contains 14 residues. CDR3 DNA sequence: TGCAGTGCTGGGCAGGGGGCGGGTAATGAAAAACTGTTTTTT. This gives the protein CSAGQGAGNEKLFF.

This clonotype was recorded many times. The V gene is TRBV11-2, the J gene TRBJ2-4; D possibly corresponds to TRBD1 (6 bases). V shed 5 bases and J shed 12 bases, with 23 bases lying between them. This CDR3 is built from 15 residues. Looked up from germline, CDR1 is SGHAT and CDR2 is FQNNGV. CDR3: CASSPAAVRGQNQYF. In DNA form, the CDR3 reads TGTGCCAGCAGCCCGGCGGCCGTGAGGGGACAAAATCAGTACTTC.

This chain uses TRBV20-1 with TRBJ2-3; 10 positions agree with TRBD2. The V gene end was trimmed by 2 bases and the J gene end by 6 bases; junction bases not matched to a gene: 8. Germline V gene sequence: CDR1 DFQATT, CDR2 SNEGSKA (reference sequence). This CDR3 spans 15 amino acids. The CDR3 bases are TGCAGTGCTAGACCCCAAGCGGGAGGGAGGGATACGCAGTATTTT. Protein: CSARPQAGGRDTQYF.

This chain uses TRBV5-4 with TRBJ2-1; D perhaps matches TRBD1 (6 bases). This CDR3 has 17 residues. Germline loops: CDR1 SGHNT, CDR2 YYREEE (reference sequence). Trimming pared 0 bases from V and 0 bases from J, leaving 13 bases between. The CDR3 DNA is TGTGCCAGCAGCTTGGGAGCAGGGGTTAGCTCCTACAATGAGCAGTTCTTC. It is translated as CASSLGAGVSSYNEQFF.

This clonotype came up many times. The genes are TRBV20-1 and TRBJ2-5; D call uncertain. This CDR3 has 17 amino acids. The germline V gene encodes CDR1 DFQATT and CDR2 SNEGSKA (reference sequence). The V end was cut by 1 base, the J end by 4 bases, with 22 bases between. In nucleotides, the CDR3 is TGCAGTGCTAGAGCCCTAGAGCCCGCCCTGGTCGGAGAGACCCAGTACTTC. Protein product: CSARALEPALVGETQYF.

This clonotype was seen a handful of times. This chain joins TRBV3-1 and TRBJ2-2; a weak D match, TRBD2 (5 bases). The CDR3 totals 15 residues. V was shortened by 3 bases and J by 5 bases, with 13 bases between the two germline ends. Germline values: CDR1 LGHDT, CDR2 YNNKEL (reference sequence). The DNA for the CDR3 is TGTGCCAGCAGCCAGTTACTAGAGAAGACCGGGGAGCTGTTTTTT. Residues: CASSQLLEKTGELFF.

The gene calls are TRBV11-2 and TRBJ2-3; 8 bases align to TRBD1. CDR3 length equals 13 residues. The V and J ends lost 8 bases and 6 bases, in that order; junction bases with no gene match: 7. Germline V lookup: CDR1 SGHAT, CDR2 FQNNGV. CDR3 protein: CASGQGVTDTQYF. In DNA, the CDR3 is TGTGCCAGCGGACAGGGTGTAACGGATACGCAGTATTTT.

This clonotype showed up many times. This chain joins TRBV6-2 or TRBV6-3 and TRBJ1-1; 8 positions match TRBD1. Trimming removed 0 bases from V and 1 base from J; junction bases left unmatched: 16. From germline, CDR1 is MNHEY and CDR2 SVGEGT. This CDR3 is built from 20 residues. CDR3 nucleotides: TGTGCCAGCAGTTACTCCCTGTCCCCCCAGGGTGGACAGGGGAACACTGAAGCTTTCTTT. It encodes CASSYSLSPQGGQGNTEAFF.

This rearrangement joins TRBV7-7 to TRBJ1-1; D ambiguous. This CDR3 has 13 residues. Per the germline V gene, CDR1 is SSHAT and CDR2 is FNYEAQ (reference sequence). The V gene lost 2 bases and the J gene lost 0 bases, with 4 bases spanning the gap. The CDR3 DNA reads as TGTGCCAGCAGCTTAAACGTGAACACTGAAGCTTTCTTT. It is translated as CASSLNVNTEAFF.

This clonotype was counted between two and nine times. The J gene is TRBJ2-5, the V gene TRBV4-3; D is perhaps TRBD1 (6 bases). This CDR3 has 17 amino acids. Trimming removed 4 bases from V and 3 bases from J, with 21 bases in between. CDR1 LGHNA and CDR2 YSLEER come from the germline V gene. The CDR3 coding sequence is TGCGCCAGCAGCCGCGCTCTTCCTAGACAGGCCAAAGAGACCCAGTACTTC. As protein: CASSRALPRQAKETQYF.

This clonotype was seen more than once but under ten times. The rearrangement links TRBV4-2 to TRBJ2-7, with D possibly matching TRBD1 (5 bases). Germline values: CDR1 LGHNA, CDR2 YNFKEQ. The ends were cut back, 3 bases at V and 7 bases at J, with 13 bases in the middle. This CDR3 has 13 residues. The CDR3 DNA sequence: TGTGCCAGCAGCCAGTTCCCCAGGGCGGAGCAGTACTTC. It is translated as CASSQFPRAEQYF.

This clonotype was counted many times. The chain recombines TRBV29-1 with TRBJ2-2; tentatively, D is TRBD1 (6 bases). The germline V and J ends were trimmed by 4 bases and 9 bases, with 18 bases remaining between them. Germline V gene sequence: CDR1 SQVTM, CDR2 ANQGSEA. The CDR3 runs 14 residues. CDR3 bases: TGCAGCGTTGGACAGGATTTGGTATCGAGGGAGCTGTTTTTT. Translated, it gives CSVGQDLVSRELFF.

This clonotype showed up many times. V and J are TRBV20-1 and TRBJ2-1; 10 nucleotides match TRBD2. Trimming at V came to 2 bases and at J to 4 bases, leaving 5 bases not matched to a gene. Per the germline V gene, CDR1 is DFQATT and CDR2 is SNEGSKA (reference sequence). The CDR3 loop spans 15 amino acids. Here the CDR3 DNA reads TGCAGTGCTAGATCCTCGACTAGCGGGTACAATGAGCAGTTCTTC. Translated: CSARSSTSGYNEQFF.

Ten or more counts support this clonotype. V gene TRBV20-1 combines with J gene TRBJ2-3, with D possibly being TRBD2 (7 bases). V was pared by 6 bases and J by 6 bases, with 10 bases between. Per germline, CDR1 DFQATT and CDR2 SNEGSKA (reference sequence). The CDR3 has 11 amino acids. The DNA for the CDR3 is TGCAGTGCGAGGGGGGGGGATACGCAGTATTTT. It encodes CSARGGDTQYF.

This clonotype was counted ten times or more. The rearrangement links TRBV5-1 to TRBJ2-5; weak D call: TRBD2 (5 bases). This CDR3 is 14 amino acids long. The germline CDR1 and CDR2 sequences are SGHRS and YFSETQ. Deletions cut 0 bases from V and 4 bases from J, with 10 bases between. CDR3 in amino acids: CASSLAREGETQYF. In nucleotides, the CDR3 is TGCGCCAGCAGCTTGGCTCGGGAAGGAGAGACCCAGTACTTC.

This clonotype has ten or more counts. V is TRBV20-1 and J is TRBJ2-5; D gene uncertain. Germline V lookup: CDR1 DFQATT, CDR2 SNEGSKA (reference sequence). The ends were cut back, 0 bases at V and 5 bases at J, with 10 bases in the middle. There are 13 residues in the CDR3. CDR3 amino acids: CSARDPGRETQYF. CDR3 coding DNA: TGCAGTGCTAGAGACCCGGGTCGGGAGACCCAGTACTTC.

This clonotype has more than one count but fewer than ten. An end of the junction differs from the germline gene, which may be a read error. The chain joins TRBV20-1 to TRBJ1-5, with a possible D match to TRBD1 (6 bases). This CDR3 contains 13 residues. Germline V gives CDR1 DFQATT, CDR2 SNEGSKA (reference sequence). CDR3 in amino acids: CSATRGVYQPQHF. The CDR3 nucleotides read TGCAGCGCTACAAGGGGGGTGTATCAGCCCCAGCATTTT.

This clonotype appeared many times. V and J are TRBV7-2 and TRBJ2-3, with 10 positions matching TRBD2. The germline V gene encodes CDR1 SGHTA and CDR2 FQGNSA. V was clipped by 1 base and J by 2 bases; unmatched bases: 3. The CDR3 covers 16 residues. CDR3 DNA sequence: TGTGCCAGCAGCTTAGAAGCGGGAGGGGTCACAGATACGCAGTATTTT. This codes for CASSLEAGGVTDTQYF.

This clonotype was counted at least ten times. The CDR3 sequence: CASSAGGNSPLHF. In DNA, the CDR3 is TGTGCCAGCAGTGCAGGGGGGAATTCACCCCTCCACTTT. The chain combines TRBV12-3 or TRBV12-4 with TRBJ1-6; TRBD1 matches at 7 bases. With 5 bases clipped from V and 7 bases from J, the junction kept 2 bases outside the gene matches. This CDR3 is 13 amino acids long.

This clonotype occurred a few times. The rearrangement uses TRBV4-3 and TRBJ2-1; D unresolved. The CDR3 spans 15 residues. CDR1 and CDR2 from the germline V gene are LGHNA and YSLEER. V gave up 0 bases and J gave up 5 bases, with 11 bases separating them. CDR3 nucleotide sequence: TGCGCCAGCAGCCAAGATGGTTTGTCCCACAATGAGCAGTTCTTC. Amino acids: CASSQDGLSHNEQFF.

This clonotype appeared many times. V usage is TRBV21-1 and J usage is TRBJ1-5; the D segment call TRBD1 is taken from the table without a DNA check. TRBV21-1 is marked as a pseudogene. The CDR3 is 13 residues long. The DNA of the CDR3 is TGTGCCAGCGGAAACAGGAGCAATCAGCCCCAGCATTTT. This sequence encodes CASGNRSNQPQHF.

This clonotype was observed a handful of times. This rearrangement joins TRBV14 to TRBJ2-7; 13 bases align to TRBD2. The ends lost 2 bases at V and 5 bases at J; junction bases unmatched: 3. CDR1 and CDR2 from the germline V gene are SGHDN and FVKESK. This CDR3 contains 15 residues. In DNA form, the CDR3 reads TGTGCCAGCAGCCAAACTAGCGGGAGGGCCCACGAGCAGTACTTC. This translates into CASSQTSGRAHEQYF.

The chain employs TRBV4-1 and TRBJ1-6, with D hard to call. This CDR3 is 16 amino acids long. The germline CDR1 and CDR2 sequences are MGHRA and YSYEKL. V dropped 1 base and J dropped 2 bases, with 9 bases sitting between them. The CDR3 loop is CASSQVWAAYNSPLHF. The CDR3 DNA follows: TGCGCCAGCAGCCAAGTTTGGGCCGCCTATAATTCACCCCTCCACTTT.

This clonotype showed up many times. This chain uses TRBV3-1 with TRBJ2-1; weak D call: TRBD2 (6 bases). CDR3 length: 12 amino acids. Germline loops: CDR1 LGHDT, CDR2 YNNKEL (reference sequence). Deletions cut 5 bases from V and 10 bases from J, with 12 bases between. For the CDR3, the DNA is TGTGCCAGCAGCATTAGCGGCGTCGAGCAGTTCTTC. This codes for CASSISGVEQFF.

This clonotype was detected a few times. The V gene is TRBV29-1, the J gene TRBJ2-7; weak D call: TRBD2 (6 bases). The CDR3 spans 14 residues. Trimming removed 3 bases at V and 1 base at J, with 13 bases between. Germline V gene lookup returns CDR1 SQVTM and CDR2 ANQGSEA. The CDR3 spells CSVERGPGSYEQYF. In nucleotides, the CDR3 is TGCAGCGTTGAGCGGGGACCGGGGTCCTACGAGCAGTACTTC.

This chain links TRBV7-2 with TRBJ1-6; D is possibly TRBD1 (6 bases). This CDR3 has 15 residues. V was trimmed by 2 bases and J by 10 bases, leaving 15 bases between them. Germline V lookup: CDR1 SGHTA, CDR2 FQGNSA. The CDR3: CASSLQGLGKSPLHF. As DNA, the CDR3 is TGTGCCAGCAGCTTACAGGGGTTAGGAAAATCACCCCTCCACTTT.

This clonotype showed up just a few times. The CDR3 bases are TGTGCCAGTAGTATAGCCGTGGACAGGAAAGAGACCCAGTACTTC. Amino acids: CASSIAVDRKETQYF. The chain uses TRBV19 and TRBJ2-5; 7 bases fit TRBD1. The CDR3 is 15 residues long. Germline assignment: CDR1 LNHDA and CDR2 SQIVND (reference sequence). After removal of 1 base from V and 3 bases from J, the junction contained 5 bases not matched to a gene.

This clonotype was seen at least ten times. The J gene is TRBJ2-1, the V gene TRBV7-9, with D maybe TRBD1 (6 bases). V was cut by 4 bases and J by 5 bases, with 12 bases left in between. This CDR3 has 14 residues. Germline loops: CDR1 SEHNR, CDR2 FQNEAQ (reference sequence). The CDR3 nucleotides are TGTGCCAGCAGCTCGGGCAGGGGAAACAATGAGCAGTTCTTC. Amino acid sequence: CASSSGRGNNEQFF.

A few counts support this clonotype. This CDR3 reads CSAMAFGSTGELFF. The CDR3 DNA follows: TGCAGCGCGATGGCCTTCGGGAGCACCGGGGAGCTGTTTTTT. The genes are TRBV20-1 and TRBJ2-2; D might be TRBD2 (6 bases). This CDR3 has 14 amino acids. Per germline, CDR1 DFQATT and CDR2 SNEGSKA (reference sequence).

This clonotype came up a few times. The chain couples TRBV20-1 to TRBJ2-5, with 11 bases identical to TRBD2. Germline CDR1 DFQATT, CDR2 SNEGSKA (reference sequence). This CDR3 has 13 amino acids. The V and J ends lost 6 bases and 5 bases, in that order; junction bases with no gene match: 5. Here the CDR3 reads CSAIAGGGETQYF. DNA for the CDR3: TGCAGTGCGATAGCGGGGGGGGGTGAGACCCAGTACTTC.

In this sample, this clonotype turned up many times. This sequence joins TRBV7-8 and TRBJ2-7; D tentatively reads TRBD1 or TRBD2 (7 bases each). CDR1 is SGHVS and CDR2 is FQNEAQ in the germline V gene. The CDR3 is 13 amino acids. With 6 bases removed from V and 6 bases from J, the gap between germline ends came to 15 bases. CDR3 DNA sequence: TGTGCCAGCAGGCAGGGGGGGGGAGTCGAGCAGTACTTC. Translation: CASRQGGGVEQYF.